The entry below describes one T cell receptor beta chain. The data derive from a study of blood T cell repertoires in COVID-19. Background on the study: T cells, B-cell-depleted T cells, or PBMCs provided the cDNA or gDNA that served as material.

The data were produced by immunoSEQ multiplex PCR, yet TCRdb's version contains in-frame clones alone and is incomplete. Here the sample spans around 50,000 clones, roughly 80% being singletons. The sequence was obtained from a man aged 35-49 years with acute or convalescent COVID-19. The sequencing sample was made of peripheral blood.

The DNA of the CDR3 is TGTGCCAGCAGTTTAGGAGACAGGGGGTACCAAGAGACCCAGTACTTC. Amino acids: CASSLGDRGYQETQYF. This chain links TRBV27 with TRBJ2-5, with 9 nucleotides matching TRBD1. CDR3 size: 16 residues. CDR1 is MNHEY and CDR2 is SMNVEV in the germline V gene (reference sequence). The J segment lost 0 bases and the V segment lost 2 bases, leaving 4 bases of the junction unmatched.